Only a few counts were recorded for the clone carrying this TCR beta chain. Its cognate antigen is unknown. The data stem from a study of blood T cells in healthy people across ages. The study's findings and limits: Among T cells, TCR beta diversity per million cells dropped roughly linearly as age rose.

With a J-beta primer mix and a sample-barcoded 5' primer, a second PCR ran about 6 to 11 cycles. TCRdb itself ran the 5' RACE reads through MiXCR, one entry per CDR3 protein. The data contain roughly 1,300,000 distinct CDR3 sequences, around 59% of them singletons. Extraction yielded at least 6 micrograms of total RNA per sample. Germline CDR1 and CDR2: DFQATT and SNEGSKA (reference sequence). The CDR3 is 13 residues long. V shed 2 bases and J shed 4 bases, with 12 bases lying between them. The rearrangement links TRBV20-1 to TRBJ2-7; D unclear. The clonotype originates from a man in his late teens or twenties in good health. Sequencing was carried out using blood. The CDR3: CSARTELFYEQYF. DNA of the CDR3: TGCAGTGCTAGAACCGAGCTCTTTTACGAGCAGTACTTC.